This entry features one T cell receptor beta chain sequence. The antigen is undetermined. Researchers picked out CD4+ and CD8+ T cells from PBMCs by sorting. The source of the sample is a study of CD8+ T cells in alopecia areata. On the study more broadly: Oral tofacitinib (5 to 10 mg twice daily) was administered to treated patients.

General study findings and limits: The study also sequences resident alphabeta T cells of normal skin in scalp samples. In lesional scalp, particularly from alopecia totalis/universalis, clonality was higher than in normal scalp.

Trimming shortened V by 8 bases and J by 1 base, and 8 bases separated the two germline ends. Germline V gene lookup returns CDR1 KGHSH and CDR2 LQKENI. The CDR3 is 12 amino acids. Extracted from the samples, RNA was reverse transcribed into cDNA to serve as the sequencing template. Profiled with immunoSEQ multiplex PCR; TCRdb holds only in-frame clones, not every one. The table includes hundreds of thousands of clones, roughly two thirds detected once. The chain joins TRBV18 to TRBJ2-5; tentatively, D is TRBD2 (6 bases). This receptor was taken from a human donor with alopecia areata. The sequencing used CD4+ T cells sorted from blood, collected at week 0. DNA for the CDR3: TGTGCCAGCGGGGGGATCCAAGAGACCCAGTACTTC. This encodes CASGGIQETQYF.